The source of this T cell receptor beta chain is a study of T-cell reconstitution after alpha-beta-depleted transplantation in children. Germline CDR1 reads SEHNR; CDR2 reads FQNEAQ (reference sequence). Trimming removed 1 base at V and 6 bases at J, with 9 bases between. The CDR3 is 13 amino acids. Unique molecular identifiers were incorporated into the prepared TCRbeta library. TCRdb passed the PCR reads through MiXCR, listing each CDR3 protein once. The repertoire consists of about 610,000 distinct CDR3 sequences, with about 10% occurring once and the leading ten covering 4%. This receptor was identified in a human donor who donated a stem cell graft to a child with acute myeloid leukemia. Here the sequenced sample was PBMCs from the stem cell graft donor, taken from the stem cell graft. The chain links TRBV7-9 to TRBJ1-2; D possibly corresponds to TRBD1 (5 bases). The CDR3 loop reads CASSLGDRDGYTF. In DNA form, the CDR3 reads TGTGCCAGCAGCTTAGGGGACCGTGATGGCTACACCTTC.